These T cell receptor beta chains were read from a single sample in a study of blood T cells in healthy people across ages. TCRdb reprocessed the 5' RACE reads via MiXCR and lists one record per CDR3 protein. The sample holds hundreds of thousands of distinct CDR3 sequences, under 45% seen once. Sequencing input: blood. These receptors came from a man aged 55-75 years in good health. CDR3s include the opening cysteine and the closing phenylalanine or tryptophan.

len | j_gene | v_gene | CDR3aa
16 | TRBJ2-3 | TRBV6-2/TRBV6-3 | CASSRKSGGSTDTQYF
14 | TRBJ2-1 | TRBV7-2 | CTSSLAGRGEEQFF
15 | TRBJ2-7 | TRBV4-1 | CASSPTGQDLYEQYF
18 | TRBJ2-3 | TRBV20-1 | CSARDSTSGVLRGDTQYF
16 | TRBJ2-5 | TRBV11-3 | CASSSPGGSPYGGQYF
13 | TRBJ2-1 | TRBV12-3/TRBV12-4 | CASGELAVNEQFF
15 | TRBJ2-6 | TRBV5-1 | CASSVDRAGANVLTF
16 | TRBJ2-5 | TRBV27 | CASSSPTSGGGETQYF
17 | TRBJ2-1 | TRBV5-6 | CASSLGGAGKLIDEQFF
15 | . | TRBV4-3 | CASSQGILATYEQYF
11 | TRBJ1-2 | TRBV25-1 | CASRDSYGYTF